The 9 T cell receptor beta chains below come from one sample, sequenced in a study of memory CD4+ T cells and cytomegalovirus serostatus. The sort gate was single viable CD3+CD4+CD8-CD45RO+ cells for memory CD4+ T cells. TCRdb's copy holds only in-frame clones and misses some; the assay was immunoSEQ multiplex PCR. The sample contains under 50,000 clones, over 60% of which appear only once. The source material was memory CD4+ T cells from blood. These receptor sequences come from an adult in good health and CMV-seronegative.

This clone is labeled medium-sized. The chain's CDR3 is CASSYRSGEAFF. The CDR3 DNA is TGTGCCAGCAGTTACCGTTCCGGTGAAGCTTTCTTT. The rearrangement joins TRBV6-5 to TRBJ1-1; no reliable D call. V dropped 2 bases and J dropped 7 bases, with 8 bases sitting between them. Looked up from germline, CDR1 is MNHEY and CDR2 is SVGAGI. The CDR3 consists of 12 residues.

The chain uses TRBV11-2 and TRBJ1-1; maybe TRBD1 (5 bases). The CDR3 is 13 amino acids. V was trimmed by 0 bases and J by 7 bases, leaving 9 bases between them. Per the germline V gene, CDR1 is SGHAT and CDR2 is FQNNGV. The CDR3 nucleotides read TGTGCCAGCAGCTTAGATCGCCAGGGTGAAGCTTTCTTT. Translation gives CASSLDRQGEAFF.

The J gene is TRBJ2-7, the V gene TRBV6-5, with a weak D call TRBD1 (5 bases). The CDR3 has 12 residues. Germline V gene sequence: CDR1 MNHEY, CDR2 SVGAGI. V lost 2 bases to trimming and J lost 5 bases, with 7 bases between them. As DNA, the CDR3 is TGTGCCAGCAGTTACGGCAGGGACGAGCAGTACTTC. This translates into CASSYGRDEQYF.

This clone was detected only a few times. This rearrangement joins TRBV5-1 to TRBJ1-6; D remains unclear. This CDR3 has 14 amino acids. Germline assignment: CDR1 SGHRS and CDR2 YFSETQ. The V end was cut by 7 bases, the J end by 2 bases, with 10 bases between. CDR3 region: CASRAGTYNSPLHF. CDR3 bases: TGCGCCAGCCGAGCGGGAACCTATAATTCACCCCTCCACTTT.

This chain links TRBV30 with TRBJ1-4; a possible D gene is TRBD1 (6 bases). V lost 1 base and J 8 bases, leaving 17 bases between the germline ends. Germline V gene sequence: CDR1 GTSNPN, CDR2 SVGIG (reference sequence). The CDR3 runs 15 residues. The CDR3, as DNA: TGTGCCTGGAGTGCATTAGACAGGCGGGACGAAAAACTGTTTTTT. This codes for CAWSALDRRDEKLFF.

The chain uses TRBV25-1 and TRBJ1-2; no firm D call. V lost 8 bases, J lost 0 bases, and 10 bases lay in between. This CDR3 is built from 13 residues. CDR1 and CDR2 (germline): MGHDK, SYGVNS. The CDR3 nucleotides are TGTGCCAGCGTGGGGTTAGCTAACTATGGCTACACCTTC. Protein: CASVGLANYGYTF.

V usage is TRBV5-4 and J usage is TRBJ2-4, with D possibly TRBD1 on 5 matching bases. V lost 0 bases and J lost 4, with 8 bases in between. Germline V gene lookup returns CDR1 SGHNT and CDR2 YYREEE (reference sequence). The CDR3 extends over 14 amino acids. CDR3 in DNA: TGTGCCAGCAGCTTGGGACAGCTAAAAAACATTCAGTACTTC. Its protein is CASSLGQLKNIQYF.

V usage is TRBV6-5 and J usage is TRBJ1-2; TRBD1 aligns across 7 bases. The V segment lost 6 bases and the J segment 4 bases; nucleotides outside the gene matches: 5. This CDR3 is 13 amino acids long. The germline V gene has CDR1 MNHEY and CDR2 SVGAGI. The CDR3 DNA reads TGTGCCAGCAGAGGGGACAGAACCTATGGCTACACCTTC. It is translated as CASRGDRTYGYTF.

This sequence joins TRBV7-3 and TRBJ1-1; 8 nucleotides line up with TRBD1. V gave up 5 bases and J gave up 6 bases; unmatched junction bases: 11. The CDR3 spans 15 residues. The germline V gene has CDR1 SGHTA and CDR2 FQGTGA. CDR3 bases: TGTGCCAGCAGCCTCCTAGGACAGGGTCAGTCTGAAGCTTTCTTT. It is translated as CASSLLGQGQSEAFF.